The 4 T cell receptor beta chains presented below share a single source sample, sequenced in a study of T cells in Graves' hyperthyroidism and ophthalmopathy. The TCR beta CDR3 regions underwent amplification using RNA transcripts as the source. First-round RT-PCR with HTBI primers amplified the TCR CDR3 region. A single record per CDR3 protein comes from TCRdb applying MiXCR to the multiplex PCR reads. The sample lists hundreds of thousands of distinct CDR3 sequences; 40% to 55% were seen once. Source material: peripheral blood or thyroid tissue (not recorded which). These receptors all stem from an adult man with Graves' disease, either hyperthyroidism or ophthalmopathy (not recorded which).

This clonotype was counted only a few times. J is TRBJ1-6 and V is TRBV19; D gene uncertain. The CDR3 has 13 amino acids. The germline V gene has CDR1 LNHDA and CDR2 SQIVND (reference sequence). Between the trimmed V and J ends, which lost 5 bases and 7 bases, there was a span of 9 bases. The CDR3 spells CASSPPLNSPLHF. DNA for the CDR3: TGTGCCAGTAGTCCGCCCTTGAATTCACCCCTCCACTTT.

A remark on this clonotype: Since no conserved phenylalanine or tryptophan closes the CDR3, a read error is the likely cause. The DNA is left out, because the CDR3 cannot be placed on it with certainty; the CDR3 is given as TCRdb lists it. V and J are TRBV7-2 and TRBJ1-1; the table's TRBD1 call for D was not verified on the DNA. Germline lookup yields CDR1 SGHTA and CDR2 FQGNSA. Counting both end residues, the CDR3 totals 9 amino acids. The CDR3 region is CASSPDRVY.

Points on this clonotype: One end of the junction does not line up with germline, which may come from a read error. J is TRBJ2-3 and V is TRBV5-1; TRBD1 agrees at 9 bases. Germline V CDR1 and CDR2: SGHRS, YFSETQ. This CDR3 region has 14 residues. The CDR3 here is CASSSTGGGDTQYF. CDR3 bases: TGTGCCAGCAGCTCAACAGGGGGCGGAGATACGCAGTATTTT.

V is TRBV2 and J is TRBJ1-2; 7 bases are shared with TRBD1. V trimming: 6 bases; J trimming: 3 bases; junction bases outside the gene matches: 10. Per germline, CDR1 SNHLY and CDR2 FYNNEI. This CDR3 has 15 residues. CDR3 sequence: CASRLDGQEDYGYTF. The CDR3 DNA follows: TGTGCCAGCAGGCTTGACGGACAGGAGGACTATGGCTACACCTTC.